The 7 T cell receptor beta chains listed next were all sequenced from one sample in a study of response to subunit inactivated influenza vaccine. TCRdb called the RT-PCR reads again in MiXCR, with one record for every CDR3 protein. Of 450,000 to 700,000 distinct CDR3 sequences in the sample, 14% were seen once. The sequences come from PBMCs from blood, collected 11 to 12 days after vaccination. The receptors shown here come from a man aged 50 to 59 who received an inactivated influenza vaccine.

The rearrangement links TRBV6-5 to TRBJ1-6, with D uncertain. CDR3 length: 15 amino acids. CDR1 MNHEY and CDR2 SVGAGI come from the germline V gene. V shed 5 bases and J shed 7 bases, with 15 bases lying between them. The CDR3 DNA follows: TGTGCCAGCAGTCATACTCCGGGCGAGAATTCACCCCTCCACTTT. Its translation is CASSHTPGENSPLHF.

This clonotype showed up just a few times. This chain links TRBV28 with TRBJ2-7; D possibly corresponds to TRBD1 (6 bases). CDR1 is MDHEN and CDR2 is SYDVKM in the germline V gene. Trimming removed 2 bases from V and 5 bases from J, with 13 bases in between. The CDR3 length is 14 residues. The CDR3 DNA sequence: TGTGCCAGCAGTTTAAACAGGGTGGACCACGAGCAGTACTTC. Residues: CASSLNRVDHEQYF.

The rearrangement links TRBV19 to TRBJ2-5, with 8 bases lining up with TRBD2. The CDR3 spans 18 residues. Germline V gene data show CDR1 as LNHDA and CDR2 as SQIVND (reference sequence). The V segment lost 3 bases and the J segment 1 base; nucleotides outside the gene matches: 13. CDR3 sequence: CASSIGGVGGRPQETQYF. The CDR3 coding sequence is TGTGCCAGTAGTATTGGGGGTGTCGGCGGGAGGCCCCAAGAGACCCAGTACTTC.

The chain links TRBV29-1 to TRBJ2-1; D is unresolved. This CDR3 is built from 11 residues. Germline V gene data show CDR1 as SQVTM and CDR2 as ANQGSEA. V was trimmed by 7 bases and J by 8 bases, leaving 12 bases between them. Here the CDR3 reads CSGALNHEQFF. CDR3 nucleotides: TGCAGCGGTGCGTTGAATCATGAGCAGTTCTTC.

The chain recombines TRBV30 with TRBJ2-1; possible D gene TRBD1, 6 bases. V was pared by 0 bases and J by 6 bases, with 9 bases between. CDR3 size: 13 residues. Germline V gives CDR1 GTSNPN, CDR2 SVGIG (reference sequence). The DNA of the CDR3 is TGTGCCTGGAGTGTACACAGGGTCAATGAGCAGTTCTTC. Protein: CAWSVHRVNEQFF.

This clonotype has a handful of counts. The chain recombines TRBV9 with TRBJ2-3; D remains unclear. This CDR3 spans 14 amino acids. The V end lost 3 bases, the J end lost 3 bases, and 11 bases lay between the germline ends. CDR1 SGDLS and CDR2 YYNGEE come from the germline V gene. CDR3 loop: CASSATVQTDTQYF. CDR3 nucleotides: TGTGCCAGCAGCGCCACCGTCCAAACAGATACGCAGTATTTT.

Regarding this clonotype: One end of the junction varies from germline; a read error may be responsible. The chain uses TRBV7-9 and TRBJ2-5, with TRBD2 identical over 12 bases. CDR3 length: 13 amino acids. Germline CDR1 reads SEHNR; CDR2 reads FQNEAQ (reference sequence). Here the CDR3 reads CASKRLAGESQYF. CDR3 DNA: TGTGCCAGTAAGCGACTAGCGGGAGAGTCCCAGTACTTC.